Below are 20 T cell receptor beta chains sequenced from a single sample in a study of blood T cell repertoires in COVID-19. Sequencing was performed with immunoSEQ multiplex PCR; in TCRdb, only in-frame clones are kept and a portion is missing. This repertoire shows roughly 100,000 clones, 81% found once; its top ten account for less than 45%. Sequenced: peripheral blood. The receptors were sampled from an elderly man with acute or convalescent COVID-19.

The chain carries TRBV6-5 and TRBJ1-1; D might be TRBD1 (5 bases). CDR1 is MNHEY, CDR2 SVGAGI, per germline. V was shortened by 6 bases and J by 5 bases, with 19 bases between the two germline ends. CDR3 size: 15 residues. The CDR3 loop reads CASSLRGGGWTEAFF. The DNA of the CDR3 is TGTGCCAGCAGCCTTCGGGGCGGGGGGTGGACTGAAGCTTTCTTT.

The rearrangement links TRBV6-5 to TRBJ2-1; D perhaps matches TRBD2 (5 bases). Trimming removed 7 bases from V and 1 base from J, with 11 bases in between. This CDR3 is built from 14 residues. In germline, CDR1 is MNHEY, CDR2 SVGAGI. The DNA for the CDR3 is TGTGCCAGCAACCCGCGGAGGTCCTACAATGAGCAGTTCTTC. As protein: CASNPRRSYNEQFF.

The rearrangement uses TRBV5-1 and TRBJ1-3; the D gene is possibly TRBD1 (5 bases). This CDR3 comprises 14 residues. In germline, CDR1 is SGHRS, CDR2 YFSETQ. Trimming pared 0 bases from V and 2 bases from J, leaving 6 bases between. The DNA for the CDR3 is TGCGCCAGCAGCTTGGAGGGGCCTGGAAACACCATATATTTT. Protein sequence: CASSLEGPGNTIYF.

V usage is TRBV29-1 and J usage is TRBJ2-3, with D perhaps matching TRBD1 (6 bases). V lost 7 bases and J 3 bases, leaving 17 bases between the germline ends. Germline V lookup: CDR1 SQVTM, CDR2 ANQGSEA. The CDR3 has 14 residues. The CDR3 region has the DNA TGCAGCGCCACGATAGGACAGAAAACAGATACGCAGTATTTT. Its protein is CSATIGQKTDTQYF.

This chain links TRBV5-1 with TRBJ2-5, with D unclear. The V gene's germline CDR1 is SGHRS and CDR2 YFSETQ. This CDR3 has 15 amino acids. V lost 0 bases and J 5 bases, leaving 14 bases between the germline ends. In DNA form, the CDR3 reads TGCGCCAGCAGCTTGGTCCCATTGAGTCGGGAGACCCAGTACTTC. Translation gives CASSLVPLSRETQYF.

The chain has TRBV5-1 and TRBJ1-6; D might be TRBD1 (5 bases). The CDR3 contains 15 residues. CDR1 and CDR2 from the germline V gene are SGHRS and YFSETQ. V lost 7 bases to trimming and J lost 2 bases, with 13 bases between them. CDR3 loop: CASRRGETYNSPLHF. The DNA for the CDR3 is TGCGCCAGCCGGAGGGGAGAAACCTATAATTCACCCCTCCACTTT.

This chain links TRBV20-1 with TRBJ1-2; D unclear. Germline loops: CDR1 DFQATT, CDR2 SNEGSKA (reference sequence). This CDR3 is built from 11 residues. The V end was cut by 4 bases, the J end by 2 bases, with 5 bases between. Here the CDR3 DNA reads TGCAGTGCTACGGAGAACTATGGCTACACCTTC. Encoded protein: CSATENYGYTF.

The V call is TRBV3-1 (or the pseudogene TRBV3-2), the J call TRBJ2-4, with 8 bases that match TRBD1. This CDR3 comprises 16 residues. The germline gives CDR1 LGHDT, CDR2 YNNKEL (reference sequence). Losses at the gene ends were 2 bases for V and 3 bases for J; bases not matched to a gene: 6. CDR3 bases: TGTGCCAGCAGCCAATCAGGGGGCGCTGACAAAAACATTCAGTACTTC. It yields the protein CASSQSGGADKNIQYF.

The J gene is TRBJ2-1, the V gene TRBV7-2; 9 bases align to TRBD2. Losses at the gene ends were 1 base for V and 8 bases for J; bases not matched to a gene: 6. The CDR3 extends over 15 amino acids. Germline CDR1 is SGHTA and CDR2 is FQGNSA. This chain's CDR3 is CASSLVSGRIYEQFF. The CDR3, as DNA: TGTGCCAGCAGCTTAGTTAGCGGGAGAATATATGAGCAGTTCTTC.

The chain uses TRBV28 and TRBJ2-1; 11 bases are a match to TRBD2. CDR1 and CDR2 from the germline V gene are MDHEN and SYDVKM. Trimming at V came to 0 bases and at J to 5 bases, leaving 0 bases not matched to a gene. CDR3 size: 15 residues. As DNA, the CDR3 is TGTGCCAGCAGTTTATGGACTAGCGGGAACAATGAGCAGTTCTTC. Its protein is CASSLWTSGNNEQFF. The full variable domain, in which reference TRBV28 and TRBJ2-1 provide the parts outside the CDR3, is DVKVTQSSRYLVKRTGEKVFLECVQDMDHENMFWYRQDPGLGLRLIYFSYDVKMKEKGDIPEGYSVSREKKERFSLILESASTNQTSMYLCASSLWTSGNNEQFFGPGTRLTVL.

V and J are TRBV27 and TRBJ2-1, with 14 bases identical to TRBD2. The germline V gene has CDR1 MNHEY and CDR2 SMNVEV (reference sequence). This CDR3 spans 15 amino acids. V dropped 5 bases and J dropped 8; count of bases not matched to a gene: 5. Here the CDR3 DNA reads TGTGCCAGCAGTCCTTGGACTAGCGGGAGGCATGAGCAGTTCTTC. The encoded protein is CASSPWTSGRHEQFF.

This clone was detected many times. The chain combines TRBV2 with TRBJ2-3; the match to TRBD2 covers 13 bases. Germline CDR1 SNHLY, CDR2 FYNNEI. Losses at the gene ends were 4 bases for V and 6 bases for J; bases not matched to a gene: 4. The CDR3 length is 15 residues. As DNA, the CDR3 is TGTGCCAGCAGTGGGACTAGCGGGAGAAAGGATACGCAGTATTTT. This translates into CASSGTSGRKDTQYF.

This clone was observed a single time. The CDR3 sequence is CASSLESGYNSPLHF. Here the CDR3 DNA reads TGTGCCAGCAGCTTAGAGTCAGGATATAATTCACCCCTCCACTTT. The rearrangement joins TRBV7-9 to TRBJ1-6; D not certain. Trimming took off 1 base at V and 4 bases at J, with 8 bases between the two ends. Germline V gene data show CDR1 as SEHNR and CDR2 as FQNEAQ (reference sequence). There are 15 residues in the CDR3.

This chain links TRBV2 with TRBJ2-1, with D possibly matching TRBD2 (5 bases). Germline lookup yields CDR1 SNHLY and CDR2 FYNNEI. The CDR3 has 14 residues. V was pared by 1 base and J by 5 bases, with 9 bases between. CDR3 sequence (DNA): TGTGCCAGCAGTGAAGGGACTCGCAACAATGAGCAGTTCTTC. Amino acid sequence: CASSEGTRNNEQFF.

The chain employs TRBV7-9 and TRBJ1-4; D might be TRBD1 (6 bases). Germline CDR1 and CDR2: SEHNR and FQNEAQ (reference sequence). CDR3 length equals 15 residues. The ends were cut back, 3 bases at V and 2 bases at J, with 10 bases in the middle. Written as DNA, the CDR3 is TGTGCCAGCAGCTTTCAGGGGTACACTAATGAAAAACTGTTTTTT. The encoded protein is CASSFQGYTNEKLFF.

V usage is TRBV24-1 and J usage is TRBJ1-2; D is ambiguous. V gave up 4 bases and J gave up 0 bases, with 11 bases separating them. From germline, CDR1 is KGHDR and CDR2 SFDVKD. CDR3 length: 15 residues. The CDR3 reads CATSDPTSANYGYTF. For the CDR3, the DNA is TGTGCCACCAGTGACCCAACGTCGGCTAACTATGGCTACACCTTC.

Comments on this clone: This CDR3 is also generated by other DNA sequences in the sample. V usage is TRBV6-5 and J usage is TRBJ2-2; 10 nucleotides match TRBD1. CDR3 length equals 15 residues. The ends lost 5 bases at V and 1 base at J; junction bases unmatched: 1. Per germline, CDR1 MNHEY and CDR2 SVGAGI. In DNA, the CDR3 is TGTGCCAGCAGTCGGGACAGGGGGAACACCGGGGAGCTGTTTTTT. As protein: CASSRDRGNTGELFF.

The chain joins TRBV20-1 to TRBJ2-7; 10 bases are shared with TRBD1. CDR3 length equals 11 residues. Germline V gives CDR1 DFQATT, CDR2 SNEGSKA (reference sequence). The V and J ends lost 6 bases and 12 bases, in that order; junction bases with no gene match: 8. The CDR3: CSASRQGATYF. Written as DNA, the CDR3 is TGCAGTGCCTCCCGACAGGGGGCAACGTACTTC.

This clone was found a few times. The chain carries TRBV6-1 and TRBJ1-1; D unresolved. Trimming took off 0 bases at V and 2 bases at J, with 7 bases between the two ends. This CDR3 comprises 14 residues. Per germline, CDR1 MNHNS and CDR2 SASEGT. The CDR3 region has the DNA TGTGCCAGCAGTGAAGCACGGAGTAACACTGAAGCTTTCTTT. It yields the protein CASSEARSNTEAFF.

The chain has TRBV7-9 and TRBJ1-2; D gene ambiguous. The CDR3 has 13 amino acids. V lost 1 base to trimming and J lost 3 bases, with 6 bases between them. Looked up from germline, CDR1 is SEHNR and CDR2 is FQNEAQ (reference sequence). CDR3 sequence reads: CASSLGGYYGYTF. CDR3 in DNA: TGTGCCAGCAGCTTAGGAGGTTACTATGGCTACACCTTC.